One and the same sample provided the 21 T cell receptor beta chains below, sequenced in a study of blood T cell repertoires in COVID-19. TCRdb keeps only in-frame clones here, not all; method: immunoSEQ multiplex PCR. The sample includes some 200,000 clones, about 80% of them seen just once. Sequencing input: peripheral blood. The receptors were gathered from a human donor with acute or convalescent COVID-19. The donor label of this sample is uncertain.

The V and J genes are TRBV10-1 and TRBJ2-1; 14 nucleotides align to TRBD2. V lost 6 bases, J lost 6 bases, and 4 bases stayed unmatched. Per the germline V gene, CDR1 is WNHNN and CDR2 is SYGVQD (reference sequence). This CDR3 is 15 amino acids long. Written as DNA, the CDR3 is TGCGCCAGCAGCCACGGGACTAGCGGGAGCAATGAGCAGTTCTTC. Protein sequence: CASSHGTSGSNEQFF.

The chain employs TRBV19 and TRBJ2-6; possible D gene TRBD1, 6 bases. The CDR3 loop spans 17 amino acids. CDR1 is LNHDA, CDR2 SQIVND, per germline (reference sequence). V lost 5 bases, J lost 2 bases, and 16 bases lay in between. CDR3: CASSLVSGAAGANVLTF. The CDR3 DNA follows: TGTGCCAGTAGTCTGGTCTCAGGGGCGGCTGGGGCCAACGTCCTGACTTTC. The whole variable domain, remainder taken from reference TRBV19 and TRBJ2-6, is DGGITQSPKYLFRKEGQNVTLSCEQNLNHDAMYWYRQDPGQGLRLIYYSQIVNDFQKGDIAEGYSVSREKKESFPLTVTSAQKNPTAFYLCASSLVSGAAGANVLTFGAGSRLTVL.

This chain joins TRBV12-3 or TRBV12-4 and TRBJ2-3, with TRBD2 as a possible D gene (6 bases). This CDR3 has 13 residues. Deletions cut 5 bases from V and 5 bases from J, with 11 bases between. CDR3 nucleotides: TGTGCCAGCAGTCTCGGTAGCGGAGATACGCAGTATTTT. Amino acids: CASSLGSGDTQYF.

V gene TRBV24-1 combines with J gene TRBJ2-5; TRBD1 agrees at 9 bases. The V gene's germline CDR1 is KGHDR and CDR2 SFDVKD. This CDR3 comprises 13 residues. The ends lost 4 bases at V and 5 bases at J; junction bases unmatched: 1. The CDR3 bases are TGTGCCACCAGTGAGACAGGGGGGGAGACCCAGTACTTC. Encoded protein: CATSETGGETQYF.

This clone came up a few times. CDR3 DNA sequence: TGTGCCACCAGTCCTAGGGGACAGCCCCAAGAGACCCAGTACTTC. It yields the protein CATSPRGQPQETQYF. The chain carries TRBV24-1 and TRBJ2-5; 7 nucleotides match TRBD1. With 6 bases clipped from V and 1 base from J, the junction kept 7 bases outside the gene matches. Germline values: CDR1 KGHDR, CDR2 SFDVKD. This CDR3 is 15 amino acids long.

The chain joins TRBV25-1 to TRBJ2-7; TRBD1 matches 7 bases. Germline CDR1 and CDR2: MGHDK and SYGVNS. The CDR3 has 14 amino acids. The V and J ends lost 7 bases and 0 bases, in that order; junction bases with no gene match: 6. CDR3 DNA sequence: TGTGCCAGCACCGGGACAGTTGCCTCCTACGAGCAGTACTTC. It is translated as CASTGTVASYEQYF.

V gene TRBV19 combines with J gene TRBJ2-5; TRBD2 agrees at 8 bases. The V gene's germline CDR1 is LNHDA and CDR2 SQIVND (reference sequence). This CDR3 has 14 residues. Unmatched junction bases numbered 5, after V lost 3 bases and J lost 5 bases. The DNA of the CDR3 is TGTGCCAGTAGTATCGGGGGGGCCGGGGAGACCCAGTACTTC. It yields the protein CASSIGGAGETQYF.

This sequence joins TRBV10-1 and TRBJ1-2, with TRBD1 as a possible D gene (5 bases). This CDR3 spans 12 amino acids. Germline V gene sequence: CDR1 WNHNN, CDR2 SYGVQD (reference sequence). V was pared by 8 bases and J by 1 base, with 8 bases between. CDR3 sequence: CASSDSNYGYTF. CDR3 sequence (DNA): TGCGCCAGCTCCGACAGTAACTATGGCTACACCTTC.

The chain joins TRBV24-1 to TRBJ2-1; 11 nucleotides match TRBD1. The germline gives CDR1 KGHDR, CDR2 SFDVKD. The V segment lost 7 bases and the J segment 8 bases; nucleotides outside the gene matches: 15. The CDR3 covers 17 residues. The DNA of the CDR3 is TGTGCCACCAGCGCTTCCGGGACAGGGGGTTTGGGGGATGAGCAGTTCTTC. It yields the protein CATSASGTGGLGDEQFF.

This chain connects TRBV5-1 to TRBJ1-6, with D hard to call. Trimming took off 4 bases at V and 7 bases at J, with 15 bases between the two ends. This CDR3 is 15 amino acids long. Germline values: CDR1 SGHRS, CDR2 YFSETQ. The CDR3 nucleotides are TGCGCCAGCAGCGCAGACGACAAAATAAATTCACCCCTCCACTTT. It is translated as CASSADDKINSPLHF.

This chain uses TRBV19 with TRBJ1-6, with 7 bases lining up with TRBD1. Germline V gives CDR1 LNHDA, CDR2 SQIVND (reference sequence). This CDR3 is built from 13 residues. CDR3 in DNA: TGTGTCAGGAAAACAGGGGTAAATTCACCCCTCCACTTT. Translated: CVRKTGVNSPLHF.

The rearrangement links TRBV29-1 to TRBJ2-7; 11 bases agree with TRBD1. Germline assignment: CDR1 SQVTM and CDR2 ANQGSEA. The CDR3 loop spans 14 amino acids. J was trimmed by 0 bases and V by 3 bases; bases with no gene match: 1. The CDR3: CSVEDRGLSYEQYF. The CDR3 DNA follows: TGCAGCGTTGAGGACAGGGGGCTCTCCTACGAGCAGTACTTC.

The chain links TRBV4-3 to TRBJ2-1; 13 nucleotides agree with TRBD2. This CDR3 has 17 amino acids. Germline V gene data show CDR1 as LGHNA and CDR2 as YSLEER. With 0 bases clipped from V and 5 bases from J, the junction kept 4 bases outside the gene matches. Here the CDR3 reads CASSQDWGTSGNNEQFF. The CDR3 DNA reads TGCGCCAGCAGCCAAGATTGGGGGACTAGCGGGAACAATGAGCAGTTCTTC.

The chain combines TRBV27 with TRBJ2-7; D may be TRBD2 (6 bases). This CDR3 is built from 13 residues. Trimming took off 0 bases at V and 11 bases at J, with 14 bases between the two ends. Germline V gene lookup returns CDR1 MNHEY and CDR2 SMNVEV (reference sequence). The CDR3 is CASSLSRGGGKYF. CDR3 in DNA: TGTGCCAGCAGTTTATCGCGGGGTGGAGGGAAGTACTTC.

This rearrangement joins TRBV23-1 to TRBJ2-5; D might be TRBD1 (8 bases). TRBV23-1 is classed as an ORF, of uncertain function. The V end was cut by 6 bases, the J end by 4 bases, with 12 bases between. The CDR3 contains 13 residues. CDR3 residues: CASSTGGVETQYF. The CDR3 region has the DNA TGCGCCAGCAGCACAGGGGGGGTAGAGACCCAGTACTTC.

This clone was counted a single time. The V gene is TRBV28, the J gene TRBJ2-7, with 8 bases identical to TRBD1. The germline gives CDR1 MDHEN, CDR2 SYDVKM. The CDR3 is 15 residues long. With 5 bases clipped from V and 2 bases from J, the junction kept 8 bases outside the gene matches. CDR3 sequence reads: CASSVDRVGTYEQYF. The DNA for the CDR3 is TGTGCCAGCAGTGTGGACAGGGTAGGAACCTACGAGCAGTACTTC.

The chain combines TRBV27 with TRBJ2-7; 10 bases map to TRBD2. This CDR3 contains 16 residues. Germline-derived CDR1 and CDR2 are MNHEY and SMNVEV (reference sequence). The V segment lost 1 base and the J segment 6 bases; nucleotides outside the gene matches: 9. The CDR3 reads CASSLFRAGGPSEQYF. The CDR3 region has the DNA TGTGCCAGCAGTTTATTCCGAGCGGGAGGGCCGAGCGAGCAGTACTTC.

The V gene is TRBV5-1, the J gene TRBJ1-2; D is undetermined. The ends were cut back, 0 bases at V and 6 bases at J, with 6 bases in the middle. From germline, CDR1 is SGHRS and CDR2 YFSETQ. The CDR3 is made up of 12 amino acids. CDR3 nucleotide sequence: TGCGCCAGCAGCTTGGACGGGAATGGCTACACCTTC. It encodes CASSLDGNGYTF.

This chain joins TRBV28 and TRBJ1-1; D is ambiguous. V gave up 5 bases and J gave up 6 bases, with 13 bases separating them. The length of the CDR3 is 13 residues. Looked up from germline, CDR1 is MDHEN and CDR2 is SYDVKM. The CDR3 DNA reads TGTGCCAGCAGTCTTGGCGGAGGCCCTGAAGCTTTCTTT. Its translation is CASSLGGGPEAFF.

The V and J genes are TRBV18 and TRBJ2-1; TRBD2 agrees at 13 bases. Trimming at V came to 6 bases and at J to 7 bases, leaving 6 bases not matched to a gene. The CDR3 covers 15 residues. In germline, CDR1 is KGHSH, CDR2 LQKENI. The CDR3 loop reads CASSLGLAGQNEQFF. The CDR3 DNA reads as TGTGCCAGCTCGTTGGGACTAGCGGGACAAAATGAGCAGTTCTTC.

This sequence joins TRBV19 and TRBJ2-5; 11 bases match TRBD1. J lost 4 bases, V lost 1 base, and 5 bases had no gene match. Germline CDR1 is LNHDA and CDR2 is SQIVND (reference sequence). This CDR3 comprises 16 residues. CDR3 sequence (DNA): TGTGCCAGTAGTATAGCTGGACAGGGGGCTCGAGAGACCCAGTACTTC. This gives the protein CASSIAGQGARETQYF.